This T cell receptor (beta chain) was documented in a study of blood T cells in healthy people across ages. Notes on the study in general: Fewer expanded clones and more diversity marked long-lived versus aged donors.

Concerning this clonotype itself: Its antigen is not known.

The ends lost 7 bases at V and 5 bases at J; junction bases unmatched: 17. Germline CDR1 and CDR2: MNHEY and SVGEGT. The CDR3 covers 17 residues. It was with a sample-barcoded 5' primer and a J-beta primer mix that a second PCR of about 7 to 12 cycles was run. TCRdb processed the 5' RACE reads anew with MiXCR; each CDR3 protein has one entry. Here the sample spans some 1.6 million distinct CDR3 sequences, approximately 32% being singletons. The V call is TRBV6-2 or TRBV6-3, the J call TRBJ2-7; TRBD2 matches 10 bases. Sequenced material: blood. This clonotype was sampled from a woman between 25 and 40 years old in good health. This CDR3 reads CASTHAASGGPRDEQYF. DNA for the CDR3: TGTGCCAGCACCCACGCGGCTAGCGGGGGCCCCCGCGACGAGCAGTACTTC.